The clone carrying this TCR beta chain was seen at least ten times. What it binds is unknown. V lost 0 bases to trimming and J lost 2 bases, with 7 bases between them. This CDR3 has 14 amino acids. Germline V gene lookup returns CDR1 MNHEY and CDR2 SVGAGI. This entry comes from a study of CD8+CD57+ T cells in acquired aplastic anemia. In the study overall: DNA per sorted CD4+ or CD8+ sample ranged about 0.17 to 27.4 ug, averaging around 3.1 ug.

It was patients with CD8+CD57+ cell expansion by flow cytometry who were chosen for sequencing. Each patient gave a blood sample that was collected before any therapy had been received. Study-wide points: A set of some 28 CD8+ CDR3 sequences was shared between patients and controls, and these sequences appeared highly expressed in patients.

Investigators profiled TCR beta VDJ and CDR3 from genomic DNA template. TCRdb called the reads again in MiXCR, with one record for every CDR3 protein. The table has some 140,000 distinct CDR3 sequences, roughly 49% seen once. This chain joins TRBV6-5 and TRBJ1-2; D is undetermined. Input material: sorted CD4+, CD8+, or CD8+CD57+ T cells (not recorded which) from PBMCs. The TCR sequence derives from a human donor with aplastic anemia. In DNA form, the CDR3 reads TGTGCCAGCAGTTACTCTGGAGACAACTATGGCTACACCTTC. Translating it yields CASSYSGDNYGYTF.